This T cell receptor beta chain came from a study of beta chain features in type 1 diabetes. Study-wide results and limits: Insertion counts at VDJ junctions were lower in type 1 diabetes patients, who also showed more deletions there. Across patients, naive, central memory and Treg TCRB repertoires exhibited apparently greater similarity than was observed across healthy donors.

Expressed TCRB transcripts were sequenced because the isolated RNA had all been reverse transcribed beforehand. The table came from immunoSEQ multiplex PCR; TCRdb's copy has only in-frame clones and leaves some out. The data hold hundreds of thousands of clones, with about 15% observed a single time. CD4+ naive, central memory, regulatory and stem cell-like memory subsets were isolated by sorting on CD45RO/CCR7/CD25/CD127/CD95/CD27. This CDR3 region has 12 residues. Trimming pared 6 bases from V and 7 bases from J, leaving 15 bases between. Germline lookup yields CDR1 GTSNPN and CDR2 SVGIG (reference sequence). This clone occurred a few times. The target antigen is unknown.

The clonotype comes from a man under 40 in good health. This rearrangement joins TRBV30 to TRBJ1-2, with D possibly being TRBD1 (5 bases). Sequences were obtained from central memory CD4+ T cells from blood. The CDR3 DNA is TGTGCCTGCCACCTGGGGGGAGGTGGCTACACCTTC. Amino acids: CACHLGGGGYTF.